This T cell receptor beta chain was recorded in a study of blood T cell repertoires in COVID-19. This clone was found once. Libraries were prepared by immunoSEQ multiplex PCR; TCRdb keeps only in-frame clonotypes and omits some of them. Of about 140,000 clones in the sample, about 80% were seen once. In germline, CDR1 is MGHDK, CDR2 SYGVNS. Between the trimmed V and J ends, which lost 4 bases and 1 base, there was a span of 7 bases. The CDR3 has 13 residues. The material sequenced was peripheral blood. This TCR was sampled from a human donor in a cohort sampled during active COVID-19. The rearrangement uses TRBV25-1 and TRBJ1-2; D not certain. The CDR3 nucleotides read TGTGCCAGCAGTGGAGACTTTAACTATGGCTACACCTTC. Translating gives CASSGDFNYGYTF.